These 26 T cell receptor beta chains share one sample of origin, sequenced in a study of blood T cell repertoires in COVID-19. Libraries were prepared by immunoSEQ multiplex PCR; TCRdb keeps only in-frame clonotypes and omits some of them. This table has over 35,000 clones, about three quarters appearing once. The source material was peripheral blood. Every receptor here comes from a man aged 55 to 70 with active COVID-19.

The genes are TRBV2 and TRBJ2-3, with a tentative D call TRBD2 (5 bases). Germline lookup yields CDR1 SNHLY and CDR2 FYNNEI. The CDR3 is 15 amino acids. V was pared by 7 bases and J by 0 bases, with 14 bases between. The CDR3 sequence is CASNSRGMSTDTQYF. In DNA, the CDR3 is TGTGCCAGCAACTCACGAGGGATGAGCACAGATACGCAGTATTTT.

This rearrangement joins TRBV14 to TRBJ1-1; 8 nucleotides agree with TRBD1. CDR3 length equals 10 residues. J gave up 7 bases and V 8 bases, and 0 bases lay outside the gene matches. Germline-derived CDR1 and CDR2 are SGHDN and FVKESK. In nucleotides, the CDR3 is TGTGCCAGCGGACAGGGTGAAGCTTTCTTT. Translating gives CASGQGEAFF. The whole variable domain, filled in from reference TRBV14 and TRBJ1-1, reads EAGVTQFPSHSVIEKGQTVTLRCDPISGHDNLYWYRRVMGKEIKFLLHFVKESKQDESGMPNNRFLAERTGGTYSTLKVQPAELEDSGVYFCASGQGEAFFGQGTRLTVV.

This chain connects TRBV3-1 (or the pseudogene TRBV3-2) to TRBJ2-7; 9 nucleotides line up with TRBD1. The CDR3 has 16 residues. Germline CDR1 is LGHDT and CDR2 is YNNKEL (reference sequence). Losses at the gene ends were 4 bases for V and 4 bases for J; bases not matched to a gene: 11. The CDR3 sequence: CASSPPPGTGSYEQYF. Here the CDR3 DNA reads TGTGCCAGCAGCCCCCCTCCGGGGACAGGGTCGTACGAGCAGTACTTC.

The rearrangement joins TRBV7-7 to TRBJ1-1; D gene unclear. The CDR3 loop spans 11 amino acids. Germline CDR1 SSHAT, CDR2 FNYEAQ (reference sequence). This chain's CDR3 is CATAPVTEAFF. The CDR3 nucleotides are TGTGCTACCGCGCCGGTCACTGAAGCTTTCTTT.

This chain uses TRBV18 with TRBJ2-7; no clear D gene. V lost 2 bases, J lost 5 bases, and 16 bases lay in between. The CDR3 totals 15 residues. Germline values: CDR1 KGHSH, CDR2 LQKENI. Written as DNA, the CDR3 is TGTGCCAGCTCACCAGGCAGCGCCCGGGTGAACGAGCAGTACTTC. As protein: CASSPGSARVNEQYF.

The chain combines TRBV5-1 with TRBJ2-7; D may be TRBD2 (6 bases). This CDR3 is 14 amino acids long. V was trimmed by 5 bases and J by 2 bases, leaving 14 bases between them. Germline CDR1 is SGHRS and CDR2 is YFSETQ. The CDR3 DNA reads as TGCGCCAGCAGGTATTATGGAGGGACCTACGAGCAGTACTTC. Encoded protein: CASRYYGGTYEQYF.

The chain combines TRBV28 with TRBJ1-5, with D uncertain. Trimming stripped 4 bases from V and 0 bases from J, with 4 bases between. This CDR3 is built from 13 residues. Germline CDR1 MDHEN, CDR2 SYDVKM. CDR3 in amino acids: CASSSDSNQPQHF. CDR3 bases: TGTGCCAGCAGTTCAGATAGCAATCAGCCCCAGCATTTT.

The chain joins TRBV5-1 to TRBJ1-1; tentatively, D is TRBD1 (5 bases). With 0 bases removed from V and 6 bases from J, the gap between germline ends came to 15 bases. Germline CDR1 SGHRS, CDR2 YFSETQ. This CDR3 is 15 amino acids long. This CDR3 is CASSLGVGDFSEAFF. CDR3 coding DNA: TGCGCCAGCAGCTTGGGGGTAGGGGACTTCTCTGAAGCTTTCTTT.

This clone was seen a handful of times. The chain has TRBV7-2 and TRBJ1-2, with 7 bases lining up with TRBD1. Trimming at V came to 5 bases and at J to 8 bases, leaving 8 bases not matched to a gene. The CDR3 is 13 amino acids. The germline V gene has CDR1 SGHTA and CDR2 FQGNSA. The DNA for the CDR3 is TGTGCCAGCAGCCCTAGGGGACAGCAGGGCTACACCTTC. Its translation: CASSPRGQQGYTF.

The chain's CDR3 is CASSLEGEDTQYF. CDR3 in DNA: TGTGCCAGCAGCTTAGAGGGCGAGGATACGCAGTATTTT. The genes are TRBV11-2 and TRBJ2-3, with D uncertain. V was pared by 0 bases and J by 6 bases, with 7 bases between. This CDR3 spans 13 amino acids. CDR1 SGHAT and CDR2 FQNNGV come from the germline V gene.

V is TRBV29-1 and J is TRBJ1-2; D remains ambiguous. There are 12 residues in the CDR3. Germline CDR1 SQVTM, CDR2 ANQGSEA. V was shortened by 6 bases and J by 8 bases, with 16 bases between the two germline ends. CDR3 sequence (DNA): TGCAGCGTCCGGGGAGGCCTTAGCGGCTACACCTTC. It yields the protein CSVRGGLSGYTF.

V is TRBV28 and J is TRBJ1-2; perhaps TRBD1 as D (5 bases). The CDR3 spans 18 residues. Trimming left V 6 bases short and J 4 bases short, with 27 bases between. Germline CDR1 and CDR2: MDHEN and SYDVKM. This CDR3 is CASSATLGQEPSGYGYTF. DNA for the CDR3: TGTGCCAGCAGCGCCACTCTCGGACAAGAACCATCCGGCTATGGCTACACCTTC.

The rearrangement uses TRBV9 and TRBJ1-1, with 9 bases matching TRBD1. The V gene's germline CDR1 is SGDLS and CDR2 YYNGEE. The CDR3 loop spans 16 amino acids. J lost 1 base, V lost 0 bases, and 4 bases had no gene match. The CDR3 reads CASSVGVGQGNTEAFF. CDR3 DNA: TGTGCCAGCAGCGTAGGGGTGGGACAGGGGAACACTGAAGCTTTCTTT. Full variable domain (remainder filled in from reference TRBV9 and TRBJ1-1): DSGVTQTPKHLITATGQRVTLRCSPRSGDLSVYWYQQSLDQGLQFLIQYYNGEERAKGNILERFSAQQFPDLHSELNLSSLELGDSALYFCASSVGVGQGNTEAFFGQGTRLTVV.

The chain links TRBV14 to TRBJ2-7; 9 bases are a match to TRBD1. The CDR3 extends over 18 amino acids. CDR1 and CDR2 from the germline V gene are SGHDN and FVKESK. V was clipped by 3 bases and J by 0 bases; unmatched bases: 12. Here the CDR3 reads CASSQGTGRATLSYEQYF. DNA of the CDR3: TGTGCCAGCAGCCAGGGGACAGGGCGAGCCACACTCTCCTACGAGCAGTACTTC.

The gene calls are TRBV29-1 and TRBJ1-1; D ambiguous. The CDR3 totals 11 residues. The germline V gene has CDR1 SQVTM and CDR2 ANQGSEA. Deletions cut 4 bases from V and 3 bases from J, with 6 bases between. CDR3 sequence reads: CSVAPYTEAFF. The DNA of the CDR3 is TGCAGCGTTGCTCCGTACACTGAAGCTTTCTTT.

The V call is TRBV7-2, the J call TRBJ2-3, with 8 bases aligning to TRBD1. Germline CDR1 is SGHTA and CDR2 is FQGNSA. This CDR3 is 14 amino acids long. V lost 7 bases and J lost 4; bases outside the gene matches: 7. The DNA for the CDR3 is TGTGCCAGCAAGGGACAGGCAGTCGCAGATACGCAGTATTTT. Translation gives CASKGQAVADTQYF.

The chain recombines TRBV12-3 or TRBV12-4 with TRBJ1-1, with D possibly TRBD1 on 6 matching bases. Trimming removed 2 bases from V and 3 bases from J, with 7 bases in between. The CDR3 has 13 residues. The DNA of the CDR3 is TGTGCCAGCAGTTTAACAGGGTACACTGAAGCTTTCTTT. Protein: CASSLTGYTEAFF.

The CDR3 loop is CASYKTLSGNTIYF. The CDR3 region has the DNA TGTGCCAGCTACAAAACCCTCTCTGGAAACACCATATATTTT. The rearrangement joins TRBV13 to TRBJ1-3; no definite D call. The CDR3 runs 14 residues. The germline CDR1 and CDR2 sequences are PRHDT and FYEKMQ (reference sequence). The germline V and J ends were trimmed by 8 bases and 0 bases, with 11 bases remaining between them.

The chain carries TRBV29-1 and TRBJ2-1; D possibly corresponds to TRBD1 (6 bases). V was cut by 6 bases and J by 1 base, with 19 bases left in between. CDR1 is SQVTM, CDR2 ANQGSEA, per germline. The CDR3 totals 16 residues. The CDR3 sequence: CSVGAQAQGSYNEQFF. The CDR3 bases are TGCAGCGTCGGAGCGCAGGCTCAGGGGTCCTACAATGAGCAGTTCTTC.

V usage is TRBV6-4 and J usage is TRBJ2-3, with D perhaps matching TRBD1 (6 bases). The length of the CDR3 is 16 residues. From germline, CDR1 is MRHNA and CDR2 SNTAGT. V lost 0 bases and J 8 bases, leaving 18 bases between the germline ends. The CDR3 region has the DNA TGTGCCAGCAGTGACTCAACTACAGGGCCCCCGGGTACGCAGTATTTT. It is translated as CASSDSTTGPPGTQYF.

V gene TRBV28 combines with J gene TRBJ2-2; no clear D. Trimming cost V 1 base and J 0 bases, with 9 bases left between them. The germline V gene has CDR1 MDHEN and CDR2 SYDVKM. This CDR3 has 16 residues. The CDR3 reads CASSLYGHSNTGELFF. In DNA, the CDR3 is TGTGCCAGCAGTTTATATGGTCACTCGAACACCGGGGAGCTGTTTTTT.

V usage is TRBV28 and J usage is TRBJ1-1; TRBD1 matches at 7 bases. The CDR3 has 13 residues. V lost 5 bases and J lost 8; bases outside the gene matches: 8. Germline CDR1 reads MDHEN; CDR2 reads SYDVKM. CDR3 coding DNA: TGTGCCAGCAGTCTCACCCCCAGGGGGGAAGCTTTCTTT. Translated, it gives CASSLTPRGEAFF.

The sample holds a few counts of this clone. V is TRBV5-3 and J is TRBJ2-2; a possible D gene is TRBD2 (5 bases). TRBV5-3 is treated as an ORF (open reading frame) with a function not yet certain. CDR3 length: 13 residues. Trimming cost V 4 bases and J 5 bases, with 9 bases left between them. CDR3 DNA sequence: TGTGCCAGAAGCGGCCGGGGAACCGGGGAGCTGTTTTTT. Its translation is CARSGRGTGELFF.

CDR3 DNA: TGTGCCAGCTCGCAGTATAATTCACCCCTCCACTTT. Amino acid sequence: CASSQYNSPLHF. V gene TRBV18 combines with J gene TRBJ1-6; D unresolved. This CDR3 contains 12 residues. V was cut by 6 bases and J by 4 bases, with 4 bases left in between. Germline V gene lookup returns CDR1 KGHSH and CDR2 LQKENI.

The chain has TRBV7-3 and TRBJ2-5; TRBD2 might be the D (6 bases). The CDR3 spans 14 residues. V was trimmed by 11 bases and J by 6 bases, leaving 22 bases between them. CDR1 and CDR2 (germline): SGHTA, FQGTGA. CDR3 sequence: CASLGLCQVKTQYF. The CDR3 nucleotides are TGTGCCTCTCTCGGACTATGCCAGGTAAAGACCCAGTACTTC.

The chain combines TRBV19 with TRBJ2-1, with D possibly being TRBD1 (6 bases). This CDR3 region has 16 residues. The germline V and J ends were trimmed by 5 bases and 7 bases, with 21 bases remaining between them. In germline, CDR1 is LNHDA, CDR2 SQIVND (reference sequence). CDR3 loop: CASSGLPGARVNEQFF. CDR3 coding DNA: TGTGCCAGTAGTGGGCTGCCAGGGGCTAGAGTAAATGAGCAGTTCTTC.